Given below is one TCR beta chain in context. Its matching antigen is unknown. The data originate from a study of shared clonotypes between healthy human individuals. Findings of the study overall: Among the subsets, naive ones generally showed larger estimated richness than memory ones.

TCRdb's copy holds only in-frame clones and misses some; the assay was immunoSEQ multiplex PCR. The table has 600,000 to 750,000 clones, 72% seen once; the top ten hold more than 1.5%. This CDR3 spans 15 amino acids. The germline V gene has CDR1 SNHLY and CDR2 FYNNEI. The V gene lost 4 bases and the J gene lost 7 bases, with 17 bases spanning the gap. This chain uses TRBV2 with TRBJ1-5; perhaps TRBD1 as D (5 bases). Source material: memory CD4+ T cells sorted from blood. The subset: CD45RA-negative fraction. The TCR sequence derives from a woman in her twenties or thirties in good health. CDR3: CASSGDSLESQPQHF. CDR3 coding DNA: TGTGCCAGCAGTGGTGACAGCTTAGAGTCCCAGCCCCAGCATTTT.